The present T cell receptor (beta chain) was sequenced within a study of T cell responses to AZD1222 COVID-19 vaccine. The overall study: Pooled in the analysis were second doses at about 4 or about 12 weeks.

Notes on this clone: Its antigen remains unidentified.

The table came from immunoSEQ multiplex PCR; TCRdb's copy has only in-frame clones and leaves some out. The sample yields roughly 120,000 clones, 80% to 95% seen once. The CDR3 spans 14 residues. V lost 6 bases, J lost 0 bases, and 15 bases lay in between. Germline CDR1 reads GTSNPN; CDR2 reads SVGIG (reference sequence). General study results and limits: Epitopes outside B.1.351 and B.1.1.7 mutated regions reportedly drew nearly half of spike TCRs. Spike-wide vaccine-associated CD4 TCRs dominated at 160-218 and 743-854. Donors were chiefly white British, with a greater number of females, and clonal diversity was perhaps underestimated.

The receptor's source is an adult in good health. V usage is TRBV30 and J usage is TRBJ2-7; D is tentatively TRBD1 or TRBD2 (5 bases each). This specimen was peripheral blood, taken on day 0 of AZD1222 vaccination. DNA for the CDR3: TGTGCCTGTATCTCAGCAGGGAGCTCCTACGAGCAGTACTTC. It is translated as CACISAGSSYEQYF.